This is a list of T cell receptor beta chains from one sample in a study of shared clonotypes between healthy human individuals. Data came from immunoSEQ multiplex PCR; TCRdb stores just in-frame clones and leaves some out. Altogether about 1 million clones are present, 65% to 75% being singletons, with the ten largest covering around 1.5%. The sample consisted of memory CD4+ T cells sorted from blood. Every receptor here comes from a man in his late teens or twenties in good health. CDR3s include the opening cysteine and the closing phenylalanine or tryptophan. A D gene is named only where the DNA matches it firmly. A row's size may be missing; if present it is once, few, many or a size class.

abundance | j_gene | d_gene | v_gene | CDR3nt | CDR3aa
NA | TRBJ2-1 | TRBD2 | TRBV7-9 | TGTGCCAGCAGTCGGGGACTAGCGGGAAACAATGAGCAGTTCTTC | CASSRGLAGNNEQFF
NA | TRBJ2-5 | NA | TRBV27 | TGTGCCAGCAGGAGACAGTCTCTTCAAGAGACCCAGTACTTC | CASRRQSLQETQYF
NA | TRBJ2-1 | NA | TRBV10-3 | TGTGCCATCAGTGAGTGGATAGGGGTGAACAATGAGCAGTTCTTC | CAISEWIGVNNEQFF
NA | TRBJ1-4 | NA | TRBV5-1 | TGCGCCAGCAGCACTGGTTCAACTAATGAAAAACTGTTTTTT | CASSTGSTNEKLFF
NA | TRBJ2-2 | NA | TRBV6-7 | TGTGCCAGCTTAGGGGGGCCCAACACCGGGGAGCTGTTTTTT | CASLGGPNTGELFF
NA | TRBJ1-1 | NA | TRBV6-5 | TGTGCCAGCAGTAGAGGAGGGAACACTGAAGCTTTCTTT | CASSRGGNTEAFF
NA | TRBJ1-6 | NA | TRBV19 | TGTGCCAGTAGTATGCGGGGTTTGGGGGATTCACCCCTCCACTTT | CASSMRGLGDSPLHF
NA | TRBJ1-1 | TRBD1 | TRBV10-2 | TGCGCCAGCAGTGAGATTACAGGGGGCCGGGCTGAAGCTTTCTTT | CASSEITGGRAEAFF
few | TRBJ1-1 | NA | TRBV19 | TGTGCCAGTAGTATTAGGGGCATGAACACTGAAGCTTTCTTT | CASSIRGMNTEAFF
NA | TRBJ2-2 | NA | TRBV27 | TGTGCCAGCAGTTTCAGGCGAAACACCGGGGAGCTGTTTTTT | CASSFRRNTGELFF
NA | TRBJ2-2 | NA | TRBV12-5 | TGTGCTAGTGGTTTAGGCTTGACCGGGGAGCTGTTTTTT | CASGLGLTGELFF
NA | TRBJ2-7 | NA | TRBV19 | TGTGCCAGTCGGGATTATTCCTACGAGCAGTACTTC | CASRDYSYEQYF
NA | TRBJ1-4 | TRBD1 | TRBV29-1 | TGCAGCGTAGCCAGGGGGCGTTATGAAAAACTGTTTTTT | CSVARGRYEKLFF
NA | TRBJ2-2 | TRBD1 | TRBV7-6 | TGTGCCAGCAGCCTCGGACAGGGTGGGGCCACCGGGGAGCTGTTTTTT | CASSLGQGGATGELFF
NA | TRBJ1-4 | TRBD1 | TRBV4-3 | TGCGCCAGCAGCCAGGATACAGGGGATGGTGAAAAACTGTTTTTT | CASSQDTGDGEKLFF
few | TRBJ1-1 | TRBD1 | TRBV6-6 | TGTGCCAGCAGTTTACAGGGGGCAGGCACTGAAGCTTTCTTT | CASSLQGAGTEAFF
NA | TRBJ1-1 | NA | TRBV2 | TGTGCCAGCAGTGATGTAGGGGCGGGGTACGCTGAAGCTTTCTTT | CASSDVGAGYAEAFF
NA | TRBJ2-5 | NA | TRBV18 | TGTGCCAGCTCACCCCAGATGGAAGAGACCCAGTACTTC | CASSPQMEETQYF
NA | TRBJ1-1 | NA | TRBV18 | TGTGCCAGCTCACCACAGTTGGGTGAAGCTTTCTTT | CASSPQLGEAFF
NA | TRBJ2-4 | NA | TRBV28 | TGTGCCAGCACCACGCCGGGGATCGCAGGGATTCAGTACTTC | CASTTPGIAGIQYF
NA | TRBJ2-7 | TRBD2 | TRBV6-1 | TGTGCCAGCAGTGAACTAGCGGGGGGCTCCTACGAGCAGTACTTC | CASSELAGGSYEQYF
NA | TRBJ2-5 | NA | TRBV27 | TGTGCCAGCAGTACCCGGCAGCAAGAGACCCAGTACTTC | CASSTRQQETQYF
NA | TRBJ2-7 | TRBD1 | TRBV28 | TGTGCCAGCAGTTTTAACAGGGGCTACGAGCAGTACTTC | CASSFNRGYEQYF
few | TRBJ1-3 | NA | TRBV29-1 | TGCAGCGTTGTTAGTGGAAACACCATATATTTT | CSVVSGNTIYF
NA | TRBJ2-7 | NA | TRBV5-1 | TGCGCCAGCAGCTCGGGCCAGGGTCCAAACCGCTACGAGCAGTACTTC | CASSSGQGPNRYEQYF
NA | TRBJ2-3 | NA | TRBV27 | TGTGCCAGCAGCCCCCTTATAAGGGATACGCAGTATTTT | CASSPLIRDTQYF
NA | TRBJ2-7 | NA | TRBV7-3 | TGTGCCAGCAGCTTATCTGGGGACTGGGGCGAGCAGTACTTC | CASSLSGDWGEQYF
NA | TRBJ1-1 | NA | TRBV11-3 | TGTGCCAGCAGCCCAGGGGATAACACTGAAGCTTTCTTT | CASSPGDNTEAFF
NA | TRBJ2-5 | NA | TRBV6-6 | TGTGCCAGCAGTTACTCCCCCGGGACTCCTGGAGAGACCCAGTACTTC | CASSYSPGTPGETQYF
NA | TRBJ1-4 | TRBD1 | TRBV4-1 | TGCGCCAGCACCCCGACAGGGAAAAATGAAAAACTGTTTTTT | CASTPTGKNEKLFF
NA | TRBJ2-5 | TRBD2 | TRBV5-1 | TGCGCCAGCAGCTTGGGTAGCGGGGGGTTCCAAGAGACCCAGTACTTC | CASSLGSGGFQETQYF
NA | TRBJ2-5 | TRBD2 | TRBV7-9 | TGTGCCAGCAGCCCGGGGACTAGCGGGGGGGCGGTTCGAGAGACCCAGTACTTC | CASSPGTSGGAVRETQYF
NA | TRBJ2-1 | NA | TRBV7-3 | TGTGCCAGCAGCTCCGACGGGACCTACAATGAGCAGTTCTTC | CASSSDGTYNEQFF
NA | TRBJ2-5 | NA | TRBV11-2 | TGTGCCAGCAGCTTAGGTAGGGCCCCAAGGGAGACCCAGTACTTC | CASSLGRAPRETQYF
few | TRBJ2-7 | NA | TRBV19 | TGTGCCAGTACCTCGTCTAAGAGCTCCTACGAGCAGTACTTC | CASTSSKSSYEQYF
NA | TRBJ2-5 | TRBD2 | TRBV30 | TGTGCCTGGACTAGCGGGAGAGTCGTGGAGACCCAGTACTTC | CAWTSGRVVETQYF
NA | TRBJ1-2 | NA | TRBV29-1 | TGCAGCGTTGAGAGGGACAATGGCTACACCTTC | CSVERDNGYTF
few | TRBJ1-2 | NA | TRBV7-2 | TGTGCCAGCAGCTTACCCGTAGACTATGGCTACACCTTC | CASSLPVDYGYTF
once | TRBJ2-3 | TRBD2 | TRBV4-1 | TGCGCCAGCAGCCAAGGAATCTCAGCTAGCGGAGATACGCAGTATTTT | CASSQGISASGDTQYF
NA | TRBJ2-3 | TRBD2 | TRBV5-1 | TGCGCCAGCAGCCCGGAGGGACTATACACAGATACGCAGTATTTT | CASSPEGLYTDTQYF
NA | TRBJ2-1 | NA | TRBV7-8 | TGTGCCAGCAGTTTCCGGGACGCAGGCAATGAGCAGTTCTTC | CASSFRDAGNEQFF
NA | TRBJ2-3 | TRBD2 | TRBV7-9 | TGTGCCAGCAGCTCCGGACTAGCGGGACTAGATACGCAGTATTTT | CASSSGLAGLDTQYF
NA | TRBJ1-5 | TRBD1 | TRBV6-1 | TGTGCCAGCAGTGGGGGGGACAGGGGATCGAGCAATCAGCCCCAGCATTTT | CASSGGDRGSSNQPQHF
NA | TRBJ2-5 | TRBD1 | TRBV2 | TGTGCCAGCAGGGACACAGGGGTAATCCCCCAAGAGACCCAGTACTTC | CASRDTGVIPQETQYF
NA | TRBJ2-7 | TRBD1 | TRBV2 | TGTGCCAGCAGTAAGGACGGGACAGGGGCTGGGGAGCAGTACTTC | CASSKDGTGAGEQYF
NA | TRBJ2-5 | TRBD1 | TRBV7-9 | TGTGCCAGCAGTCGAGGACAGGGCGAGACCCAGTACTTC | CASSRGQGETQYF
NA | TRBJ2-1 | TRBD2 | TRBV7-6 | TGTGCCAGCAGCGCAAGACTAGCGGGGGGAGGGAATGAGCAGTTCTTC | CASSARLAGGGNEQFF
few | TRBJ1-2 | NA | TRBV19 | TGTGCCAGCCAACGAGGGGGAATCTATGGCTACACCTTC | CASQRGGIYGYTF
NA | TRBJ2-7 | TRBD2 | TRBV5-3 | TGTGCCAGAAGCTTGGTAACTAGCGGGAGGGTCGAATACGAGCAGTACTTC | CARSLVTSGRVEYEQYF
NA | TRBJ2-3 | TRBD1 | TRBV7-9 | TGTGCCAGCAGCTTCAACAGGGGGCGCGAAGATACGCAGTATTTT | CASSFNRGREDTQYF
NA | TRBJ2-7 | TRBD2 | TRBV5-1 | TGCGCCAGCAGCTTTCGGGCTAGCGGGGTCTACGAGCAGTACTTC | CASSFRASGVYEQYF
NA | TRBJ2-7 | NA | TRBV28 | TGTGCCAGCATAGCCGGACTCCCGCCCTACGAGCAGTACTTC | CASIAGLPPYEQYF
NA | TRBJ2-3 | TRBD2 | TRBV5-4 | TGTGCCAGCAGTCGGGGAGGAGGGGCTAGCGGGGTGAATACGCAGTATTTT | CASSRGGGASGVNTQYF
NA | TRBJ1-2 | NA | TRBV7-2 | TGTGCCAGCAGCTTAGGATCGGGAGGCGGCTACACCTTC | CASSLGSGGGYTF
few | TRBJ2-3 | NA | TRBV5-4 | TGTGCCAGCGGTCCGCTAGCAGCTAGCACAGATACGCAGTATTTT | CASGPLAASTDTQYF